One TCR beta chain is described in this entry. The same CDR3 can be traced to other DNA sequences in this sample. Per the original data handling: Amplification with reference gene primers provided the estimates of nucleated cell counts. Produced via immunoSEQ multiplex PCR; TCRdb's table is partial and in-frame only. The DNA was the basis for D and trimming; V, J and clone size are from that table. The top ten clones hold less than 5% of a sample with 120,000 or so clones, around nine tenths of them seen once. This sample is drawn from a study of blood T cell repertoires in COVID-19. At the level of the study: The study drew acute and convalescent COVID-19 samples from the United States, Italy and Spain. In each case, the material was cDNA or gDNA derived from T cells, B-cell-depleted T cells, or PBMCs.

The germline V gene has CDR1 GTSNPN and CDR2 SVGIG (reference sequence). This CDR3 has 12 amino acids. Trimming pared 0 bases from V and 6 bases from J, leaving 6 bases between. The receptor was isolated from a man in his sixties with COVID-19, enrolled during active disease. The material sequenced was peripheral blood. The chain couples TRBV30 to TRBJ2-1; D uncertain. CDR3 in amino acids: CAWSVRGNEQFF. The CDR3 DNA reads TGTGCCTGGAGTGTACGAGGCAATGAGCAGTTCTTC.